A selection of T cell receptor beta chains follows, all from one sample in a study of T cells in Graves' hyperthyroidism and ophthalmopathy. In TCRdb, the multiplex PCR reads were re-called with MiXCR into one record per CDR3 protein. The data contain roughly 290,000 distinct CDR3 sequences, about an eighth of them singletons. Sequenced sample: blood. Receptor source: a woman aged 40 to 55 with Graves' hyperthyroidism. CDR3s include the opening cysteine and the closing phenylalanine or tryptophan. The order of the fields is V gene, J gene, CDR3 protein.

>TRBV20-1|TRBJ2-7
CSAPRDHSYEQYF
>TRBV20-1|TRBJ1-3
CSASGDGGNTIYF
>TRBV18|TRBJ1-4
CASSLLGEKLFF
>TRBV5-1|TRBJ2-2
CASSLGRQGDGELFF
>TRBV2|TRBJ2-7
CASSGGLRSYEQYF
>TRBV4-2|TRBJ1-1
CASSQGQGMNTEAFF
>TRBV6-6|TRBJ2-5
CASSYSGGSQETQYF
>TRBV6-1|TRBJ1-1
CASSDVAFF
>TRBV4-1|TRBJ2-1
CASSRIGSSYNEQFF
>TRBV6-1|TRBJ1-5
CASSLRTNQPQHF
>TRBV13|TRBJ2-7
CASSLWSQLGEQYF
>TRBV20-1|TRBJ1-2
CSASTGIYGYTF
>TRBV20-1|TRBJ2-5
CSAKGLAGNTPAETQYF
>TRBV7-2|TRBJ2-5
CASSLSVAGGETQYF
>TRBV5-1|TRBJ2-6
CASSRTGARLSGANVLTF
>TRBV6-4|TRBJ2-3
CASSQLAGSTDTQYF
>TRBV10-3|TRBJ2-2
CATQTSPNTGELFF
>TRBV2|TRBJ2-2
CASRRTGHTGELFF
>TRBV7-8|TRBJ2-2
CASSKRTSGANTGELFF
>TRBV6-2/TRBV6-3|TRBJ2-3
CASSLAGSSDTQYF
>TRBV5-8|TRBJ2-4
CASSKRTLGAKNIQYF
>TRBV20-1|TRBJ2-5
CSAPNPGETQYF
>TRBV9|TRBJ2-3
CASSVEWGRTDTQYF
>TRBV7-2|TRBJ2-3
CASSQPITDTQYF
>TRBV10-3|TRBJ1-1
CAIRSDRQGGTEAFF
>TRBV28|TRBJ1-1
CASSLGTGGDTEAFF